This TCR beta chain was captured in a study of blood T cell repertoires in COVID-19 (dated by TCRdb to the early 2020s). As for the study more broadly: Samples covering the acute and convalescent phases of COVID-19 were provided by collaborators in the United States, Italy and Spain. The dataset comprised deeply sampled blood TCRbeta repertoires from subjects exposed to, actively infected with, or recovered from COVID-19. Nearly every sample came with metadata listing a de-identified subject ID, COVID-19 status, age in years and sex. The repertoires were released in a freely available public database intended as a resource for research on the immune response to SARS-CoV-2. Where HLA class I and class II types were available, the types were taken from metadata supplied by the sample provider, not from assay-based typing. The samples were drawn from the first 160 participants of the ongoing ImmuneRACE study and from roughly 1,300 subjects provided by 6 global collaborators. The prospective study material was composed of cDNA or gDNA derived from T cells, B-cell-depleted T cells, or PBMCs.

The CDR3 has 15 amino acids, counting the end cysteine and phenylalanine. The read is trimmed to its CDR3 DNA, 45 bases read in frame from base 1. The germline V gene sets CDR1 to SQVTM and CDR2 to ANQGSEA. The germline V and J ends show losses of 5 bases and 5 bases respectively, and no gene match explains 12 bases of the junction. The collaborating institutions used their own protocols to collect whole blood in K2EDTA tubes. For TCRbeta analysis, collaborator samples were shipped as frozen whole blood, as isolated PBMCs, or as DNA extracted from either sample type. TCRbeta CDR3 regions were amplified from genomic DNA by means of the immunoSEQ Assay, a bias-controlled multiplex PCR. The source study handled its data this way. The number of nucleated cells in each sample was estimated from the amplification of reference gene primers within the assay. Sequence reads were collapsed and filtered to measure the absolute abundance of every unique TCRbeta CDR3 rearrangement. Productive Simpson clonality was computed per sample as the square root of Simpson's diversity index over productive rearrangements. As stored in TCRdb, this immuneACCESS dataset retains in-frame rearrangements with V and J assigned. A fraction of the clones does not appear; measured against another copy, unresolved V genes explain less than half of the discrepancy, and the remainder lacks a known reason. V and J calls and clone size follow that table, whereas D and trimming were derived from the DNA. The sample yields about 240,000 clones; around 85% were counted once. The top ten hold less than 8% of the sample.

General findings and caveats noted by the study authors: How much clinical and demographic metadata was included differed by source and by participant, and the metadata was provided uncurated.

As regards this clone: Which antigen it targets is not known. Per-base qualities were not stored, and no clone one base away is much larger.

The clonotype was recovered from a man aged 55 to 69 with acute or convalescent COVID-19. Recombination joined TRBV29-1 with TRBJ1-2; TRBD1 matches 9 bases in the middle. Material for sequencing was peripheral blood. The nucleotide sequence is given as TGCAGCGTTCTGTCCCCCGGACAGGGGCTGTATGGCTACACCTTC. The encoded protein is CSVLSPGQGLYGYTF.